Listed below are T cell receptor beta chains from one sample, sequenced in a study of T cells in Graves' hyperthyroidism and ophthalmopathy. TCRdb reprocessed the multiplex PCR reads via MiXCR and lists one record per CDR3 protein. This table holds approximately 220,000 distinct CDR3 sequences, about 16% found once. Sequenced material: blood. These receptors were collected from a middle-aged man with Graves' hyperthyroidism. Both conserved end residues are part of each CDR3. Each record gives: D gene, clone size, J gene, V gene, CDR3 protein, CDR3 DNA. D genes are given only for firm matches. Size tells how often a clone was seen (once, few, many) or the class of an expanded clone, and some rows leave it out.

.,many,TRBJ2-3,TRBV7-2,CASSPSRSTDTQYF,TGTGCCAGCAGCCCCTCTAGAAGCACAGATACGCAGTATTTT
.,.,TRBJ1-5,TRBV2,CASRGAENQPQHF,TGTGCCAGCAGGGGGGCTGAAAATCAGCCCCAGCATTTT
.,.,TRBJ2-2,TRBV5-4,CASSLGRPGELFF,TGTGCCAGCAGCTTGGGGAGGCCCGGGGAGCTGTTTTTT
.,.,TRBJ1-2,TRBV28,CASSNKKPIPFRGLNYGYTF,TGTGCCAGCAGCAACAAAAAACCCATACCTTTCCGAGGACTTAACTATGGCTACACCTTC
.,many,TRBJ1-1,TRBV28,CASSFMSGLNTEAFF,TGTGCCAGCAGTTTCATGTCGGGCTTGAACACTGAAGCTTTCTTT
TRBD2,.,TRBJ2-1,TRBV7-3,CASSEGTRTEQFF,TGTGCCAGCAGTGAAGGGACTAGGACTGAGCAGTTCTTC
.,.,TRBJ2-1,TRBV9,CASSGGARNEQFF,TGTGCCAGCAGCGGGGGGGCACGAAATGAGCAGTTCTTC
.,many,TRBJ2-5,TRBV11-2,CASSLEFAGSETQYF,TGTGCCAGCAGCTTAGAATTTGCAGGGAGCGAGACCCAGTACTTC
TRBD1,few,TRBJ1-2,TRBV10-1,CASSGYRQGGYTF,TGCGCCAGCAGTGGCTACCGACAGGGGGGCTACACCTTC
.,many,TRBJ1-1,TRBV20-1,CSALGPRRGNTEAFF,TGCAGTGCCCTCGGGCCTCGGAGGGGGAACACTGAAGCTTTCTTT
TRBD2,few,TRBJ2-1,TRBV9,CASSEGGADNEQFF,TGTGCCAGCAGCGAGGGAGGGGCCGACAATGAGCAGTTCTTC
.,many,TRBJ2-5,TRBV7-9,CASSWGRVVKETQYF,TGTGCCAGCAGCTGGGGAAGGGTGGTGAAGGAGACCCAGTACTTC
.,many,TRBJ2-7,TRBV2,CASSDRDPYEQYF,TGTGCCAGCAGTGACAGGGATCCCTACGAGCAGTACTTC
TRBD2,.,TRBJ2-3,TRBV7-3,CASSRLAGGPGNTQYF,TGTGCCAGCAGCCGACTAGCGGGGGGGCCCGGGAATACGCAGTATTTT
TRBD2,many,TRBJ2-5,TRBV6-1,CASSGGLAETQYF,TGTGCCAGCAGTGGGGGACTAGCAGAGACCCAGTACTTC
.,few,TRBJ1-2,TRBV20-1,CSASRGGARPYGYTF,TGCAGTGCATCCCGCGGAGGGGCCCGCCCCTATGGCTACACCTTC
.,.,TRBJ2-1,TRBV20-1,CSANQGAYEQFF,TGCAGTGCCAATCAGGGCGCCTATGAGCAGTTCTTC
.,many,TRBJ1-3,TRBV20-1,CSASNGNTIYF,TGCAGTGCTAGTAATGGAAACACCATATATTTT
TRBD1,few,TRBJ2-2,TRBV19,CASKRGDRLGTGELFF,TGTGCCAGCAAGAGAGGGGACAGACTGGGGACCGGGGAGCTGTTTTTT
TRBD1,few,TRBJ1-5,TRBV15,CATSRDEGAFNNQAQHF,TGTGCCACCAGCAGAGATGAGGGGGCCTTTAACAATCAGGCCCAGCATTTT
.,many,TRBJ2-1,TRBV2,CASGDGGGSYNEQFF,TGTGCCAGCGGGGACGGGGGCGGCTCCTACAATGAGCAGTTCTTC
TRBD2,.,TRBJ2-3,TRBV28,CASSSTYTSGGAVIYTQYF,TGTGCCAGCAGTTCAACCTACACTAGCGGGGGGGCCGTAATTTATACGCAGTATTTT
.,many,TRBJ2-5,TRBV7-2,CASSYSHRGETQYF,TGTGCCAGCAGTTATTCCCATCGGGGAGAGACCCAGTACTTC
.,many,TRBJ2-2,TRBV12-3/TRBV12-4,CASSLSFAAGELFF,TGTGCCAGCAGTTTAAGTTTCGCAGCCGGGGAGCTGTTTTTT
.,once,TRBJ2-3,TRBV18,CASSPAGFTDTQYF,TGTGCCAGCTCACCTGCAGGTTTCACAGATACGCAGTATTTT
.,many,TRBJ2-3,TRBV12-5,CASGLGFGQADTQYF,TGTGCTAGTGGTTTGGGGTTCGGGCAGGCAGATACGCAGTATTTT
.,many,TRBJ2-3,TRBV7-9,CASRFFTDTQYF,TGTGCCAGCAGGTTCTTCACAGATACGCAGTATTTT
.,many,TRBJ2-7,TRBV3-1,CASSQVPRGRSFYEQYF,TGTGCCAGCAGCCAAGTACCCCGAGGACGGTCCTTCTACGAGCAGTACTTC
TRBD1,many,TRBJ2-1,TRBV6-1,CASSDLADRGLYEQFF,TGTGCCAGCAGTGACCTAGCGGACAGGGGGCTGTATGAGCAGTTCTTC
.,many,TRBJ2-2,TRBV11-2,CASSLNKGGELFF,TGTGCCAGCAGCCTCAACAAAGGCGGGGAGCTGTTTTTT
.,many,TRBJ1-6,TRBV20-1,CSARVNRQYSPLHF,TGCAGTGCTAGAGTTAATCGACAGTATTCACCCCTCCACTTT
TRBD1,many,TRBJ2-3,TRBV7-9,CASSWPRSTGLSQYF,TGTGCCAGCAGCTGGCCCCGTTCGACAGGGTTGTCGCAGTATTTT